The rows below give T cell receptor beta chains drawn from one sample of a study of T cell responses to AZD1222 COVID-19 vaccine. TCRdb's copy holds only in-frame clones and misses some; the assay was immunoSEQ multiplex PCR. The sample lists approximately 50,000 clones; around nine tenths were seen once. The sequencing here drew on peripheral blood, taken 28 days after the second AZD1222 dose. These receptors were obtained from an adult who received the AZD1222 COVID-19 vaccine. Both conserved end residues are part of each CDR3. A D gene is named only where the DNA matches it firmly. Expanded clones get a size class; other rows say once, few or many, or leave the size out.

V gene	J gene	D gene	clone size	CDR3 protein	CDR3 DNA
TRBV6-5	TRBJ1-6	.	.	CASSSPGPRWSPLHF	TGTGCCAGCAGTTCTCCGGGACCCCGGTGGTCACCCCTCCACTTT
TRBV7-8	TRBJ2-7	TRBD2	.	CASSPHTSGGGYEQYF	TGTGCCAGCAGCCCCCACACTAGCGGGGGAGGCTACGAGCAGTACTTC
TRBV6-5	TRBJ1-2	.	.	CASSNGGSYGYTF	TGTGCCAGCAGTAACGGTGGAAGCTATGGCTACACCTTC
TRBV19	TRBJ1-6	.	.	CASSMLNSPLHF	TGTGCCAGTAGTATGCTGAATTCACCCCTCCACTTT
TRBV5-4	TRBJ2-1	TRBD2	.	CASSSPTSGVSSYNEQFF	TGTGCCAGCAGCTCCCCGACTAGCGGGGTCAGCTCCTACAATGAGCAGTTCTTC
TRBV4-1	TRBJ2-7	TRBD2	few	CASSQAGPSGAYEQYF	TGCGCCAGCAGCCAAGCGGGGCCTAGCGGAGCCTACGAGCAGTACTTC
TRBV20-1	TRBJ2-7	.	.	CSANQAYEQYF	TGCAGTGCCAACCAAGCCTACGAGCAGTACTTC
TRBV21-1	TRBJ1-4	.	.	CASSSRPLYEKLFF	TGTGCCAGCAGCTCCCGTCCGCTGTACGAAAAACTGTTTTTT
TRBV5-1	TRBJ2-2	TRBD1	.	CASSLTGGLGLTGELFF	TGCGCCAGCAGCTTGACAGGGGGCTTAGGACTCACCGGGGAGCTGTTTTTT
TRBV7-3	TRBJ2-3	TRBD1	.	CASSPNGQGAGDTQYF	TGTGCCAGCAGCCCAAATGGACAGGGGGCGGGAGATACGCAGTATTTT
TRBV2	TRBJ1-2	.	.	CASSGSGYGYTF	TGTGCCAGCAGCGGATCGGGCTATGGCTACACCTTC
TRBV4-3	TRBJ1-2	TRBD1	.	CASSRAGQGDGYTF	TGCGCCAGCAGCCGAGCGGGACAGGGTGATGGCTACACCTTC
TRBV28	TRBJ1-1	.	.	CASSQWSNTEAFF	TGTGCCAGCAGTCAGTGGTCAAACACTGAAGCTTTCTTT
TRBV7-7	TRBJ2-1	.	.	CASSFRSGRYNEQFF	TGTGCTAGCAGCTTTCGGTCAGGGCGCTACAATGAGCAGTTCTTC
TRBV2	TRBJ2-5	TRBD1	.	CASTTDRAQGAETQYF	TGTGCCAGCACCACCGACAGGGCTCAAGGGGCAGAGACCCAGTACTTC
TRBV24-1	TRBJ2-3	.	.	CATSREGVGTDTQYF	TGTGCCACCTCCCGCGAAGGGGTCGGGACAGATACGCAGTATTTT
TRBV7-2	TRBJ2-2	.	once	CASSPDTGELFF	TGTGCCAGCAGCCCCGACACCGGGGAGCTGTTTTTT
TRBV6-5	TRBJ1-1	.	.	CASSYQGVNTEAFF	TGTGCCAGCAGTTACCAAGGGGTGAACACTGAAGCTTTCTTT
TRBV28	TRBJ1-5	.	few	CASSQHGGNQPQHF	TGTGCCAGCAGCCAACATGGGGGGAATCAGCCCCAGCATTTT
TRBV10-3	TRBJ1-6	TRBD1	.	CATRMPGGRDNSPLHF	TGTGCCACCCGTATGCCAGGGGGCAGGGATAATTCACCCCTCCACTTT
TRBV19	TRBJ2-5	TRBD1	few	CASSQGQGGKTQYF	TGTGCCAGTAGTCAAGGACAGGGCGGAAAGACCCAGTACTTC
TRBV5-4	TRBJ2-1	.	.	CASSLESGPAYNEQFF	TGTGCCAGCAGCTTGGAAAGCGGCCCGGCCTACAATGAGCAGTTCTTC
TRBV3-1/TRBV3-2	TRBJ1-5	.	few	CASSPFGGGSLLQPQHF	TGTGCCAGCAGCCCGTTTGGGGGCGGGAGCCTGCTTCAGCCCCAGCATTTT
TRBV6-4	TRBJ2-3	TRBD2	.	CASSERGGTDTQYF	TGTGCCAGCAGTGAGCGGGGGGGCACAGATACGCAGTATTTT
TRBV10-3	TRBJ2-5	.	.	CAISEGRGTQYF	TGTGCCATCAGTGAGGGTAGGGGGACCCAGTACTTC
TRBV10-3	TRBJ1-4	.	.	CAIADGREKLFF	TGTGCCATCGCCGACGGTCGGGAAAAACTGTTTTTT
TRBV7-2	TRBJ2-7	TRBD2	.	CASSLAAGGSNEQYF	TGTGCCAGCAGCCTAGCGGCGGGAGGCAGCAACGAGCAGTACTTC
TRBV7-2	TRBJ2-2	TRBD1	.	CASGTGVPTGELFF	TGTGCCAGTGGGACAGGGGTGCCCACCGGGGAGCTGTTTTTT
TRBV3-1/TRBV3-2	TRBJ1-6	TRBD1	.	CASSRDRGSYNSPLHF	TGTGCCAGCAGCCGAGACAGGGGCTCCTATAATTCACCCCTCCACTTT
TRBV6-2/TRBV6-3	TRBJ2-5	.	few	CASSYQELETQYF	TGTGCCAGCAGTTACCAGGAGTTAGAGACCCAGTACTTC
TRBV29-1	TRBJ2-7	.	.	CSVSGLQTYEQYF	TGCAGCGTGTCCGGGCTACAAACCTACGAGCAGTACTTC
TRBV19	TRBJ1-4	.	.	CASSIGAGPFSTNEKLFF	TGTGCCAGTAGTATCGGGGCAGGACCCTTCAGCACTAATGAAAAACTGTTTTTT
TRBV7-2	TRBJ2-2	TRBD1	.	CASSLYGTANTGELFF	TGTGCCAGCAGCTTATACGGGACAGCAAACACCGGGGAGCTGTTTTTT
TRBV5-1	TRBJ1-5	.	.	CASREGLSSNQPQHF	TGCGCCAGCAGAGAAGGACTGAGTAGCAATCAGCCCCAGCATTTT
TRBV7-9	TRBJ2-7	TRBD1	few	CASSSRDRNLYEQYF	TGTGCCAGCAGCTCCCGGGACAGGAATCTCTACGAGCAGTACTTC
TRBV7-9	TRBJ1-1	TRBD1	.	CASSTGGNTEAFF	TGTGCCAGCAGCACAGGGGGGAACACTGAAGCTTTCTTT
TRBV4-1	TRBJ2-2	.	.	CASSLGIARTNTGELFF	TGCGCCAGCAGCCTAGGCATAGCTAGGACGAACACCGGGGAGCTGTTTTTT
TRBV5-4	TRBJ1-1	.	.	CASSFGGNTEAFF	TGTGCCAGCAGCTTCGGGGGAAACACTGAAGCTTTCTTT
TRBV6-2/TRBV6-3	TRBJ1-4	TRBD1	.	CASSYWTADRDLAVEKLFF	TGTGCCAGCAGTTACTGGACCGCCGACAGGGACCTCGCCGTAGAAAAACTGTTTTTT
TRBV6-5	TRBJ1-3	TRBD1	.	CASSYLTGAGNTIYF	TGTGCCAGCAGTTACCTGACAGGGGCTGGAAACACCATATATTTT
TRBV27	TRBJ1-5	.	.	CASTPTGLYSNQPQHF	TGTGCCAGCACCCCGACAGGCCTTTATAGCAATCAGCCCCAGCATTTT
TRBV29-1	TRBJ1-1	.	once	CSVGGRYNTEAFF	TGCAGCGTGGGGGGGAGGTACAACACTGAAGCTTTCTTT
TRBV4-3	TRBJ2-1	.	.	CASSQDFGGTAYNEQFF	TGCGCCAGCAGCCAAGATTTCGGCGGGACCGCCTACAATGAGCAGTTCTTC
TRBV6-5	TRBJ1-2	.	.	CASSFGQNYGYTF	TGTGCCAGCAGTTTTGGACAGAACTATGGCTACACCTTC
TRBV18	TRBJ2-1	.	.	CASSPQSNYNEQFF	TGTGCCAGCTCACCACAGTCGAACTACAATGAGCAGTTCTTC
TRBV4-1	TRBJ2-7	TRBD2	.	CASSQDQASGGYEQYF	TGCGCCAGCAGCCAAGATCAGGCTAGCGGGGGCTACGAGCAGTACTTC
TRBV19	TRBJ2-6	TRBD1	.	CASSRTGASGANVLTF	TGTGCCAGTAGTCGGACAGGAGCCTCCGGGGCCAACGTCCTGACTTTC
TRBV18	TRBJ2-7	.	.	CASSSTHRVGGYEQYF	TGTGCCAGCTCATCTACCCACAGGGTGGGGGGCTACGAGCAGTACTTC
TRBV30	TRBJ1-2	.	.	CAWSVGDGYTF	TGTGCCTGGAGTGTAGGGGATGGCTACACCTTC
TRBV15	TRBJ1-5	TRBD1	.	CATSRTPGGRNQPQHF	TGTGCCACCAGCAGAACCCCAGGGGGCAGGAATCAGCCCCAGCATTTT
TRBV9	TRBJ1-4	.	.	CASSEGLWGAREKLFF	TGTGCCAGCAGCGAGGGCCTGTGGGGTGCGAGGGAAAAACTGTTTTTT
TRBV19	TRBJ2-7	.	.	CASSPRDAYEQYF	TGTGCCAGTAGTCCCAGGGATGCCTACGAGCAGTACTTC
TRBV4-3	TRBJ1-1	.	.	CASSQASGASTEAFF	TGCGCCAGCAGCCAGGCCTCAGGGGCAAGCACTGAAGCTTTCTTT
TRBV3-1/TRBV3-2	TRBJ2-2	.	.	CASSPGKNTGELFF	TGTGCCAGCAGCCCGGGAAAGAACACCGGGGAGCTGTTTTTT
TRBV2	TRBJ1-1	.	.	CASSNTHREKNTEAFF	TGTGCCAGCAGTAACACCCACAGGGAGAAGAACACTGAAGCTTTCTTT
TRBV7-9	TRBJ2-1	.	.	CASSRAQGKKGNEQFF	TGTGCCAGCAGCCGAGCCCAGGGGAAAAAGGGCAATGAGCAGTTCTTC
TRBV3-1/TRBV3-2	TRBJ2-2	.	.	CASSRGDLMLTGELFF	TGTGCCAGCAGCCGAGGGGACCTTATGTTAACCGGGGAGCTGTTTTTT
TRBV6-5	TRBJ2-7	TRBD1	.	CASSYSTGTYEQYF	TGTGCCAGCAGTTACTCGACAGGGACCTACGAGCAGTACTTC
TRBV30	TRBJ1-1	TRBD1	.	CAWSQDRANTEAFF	TGTGCCTGGAGTCAGGACAGGGCGAACACTGAAGCTTTCTTT